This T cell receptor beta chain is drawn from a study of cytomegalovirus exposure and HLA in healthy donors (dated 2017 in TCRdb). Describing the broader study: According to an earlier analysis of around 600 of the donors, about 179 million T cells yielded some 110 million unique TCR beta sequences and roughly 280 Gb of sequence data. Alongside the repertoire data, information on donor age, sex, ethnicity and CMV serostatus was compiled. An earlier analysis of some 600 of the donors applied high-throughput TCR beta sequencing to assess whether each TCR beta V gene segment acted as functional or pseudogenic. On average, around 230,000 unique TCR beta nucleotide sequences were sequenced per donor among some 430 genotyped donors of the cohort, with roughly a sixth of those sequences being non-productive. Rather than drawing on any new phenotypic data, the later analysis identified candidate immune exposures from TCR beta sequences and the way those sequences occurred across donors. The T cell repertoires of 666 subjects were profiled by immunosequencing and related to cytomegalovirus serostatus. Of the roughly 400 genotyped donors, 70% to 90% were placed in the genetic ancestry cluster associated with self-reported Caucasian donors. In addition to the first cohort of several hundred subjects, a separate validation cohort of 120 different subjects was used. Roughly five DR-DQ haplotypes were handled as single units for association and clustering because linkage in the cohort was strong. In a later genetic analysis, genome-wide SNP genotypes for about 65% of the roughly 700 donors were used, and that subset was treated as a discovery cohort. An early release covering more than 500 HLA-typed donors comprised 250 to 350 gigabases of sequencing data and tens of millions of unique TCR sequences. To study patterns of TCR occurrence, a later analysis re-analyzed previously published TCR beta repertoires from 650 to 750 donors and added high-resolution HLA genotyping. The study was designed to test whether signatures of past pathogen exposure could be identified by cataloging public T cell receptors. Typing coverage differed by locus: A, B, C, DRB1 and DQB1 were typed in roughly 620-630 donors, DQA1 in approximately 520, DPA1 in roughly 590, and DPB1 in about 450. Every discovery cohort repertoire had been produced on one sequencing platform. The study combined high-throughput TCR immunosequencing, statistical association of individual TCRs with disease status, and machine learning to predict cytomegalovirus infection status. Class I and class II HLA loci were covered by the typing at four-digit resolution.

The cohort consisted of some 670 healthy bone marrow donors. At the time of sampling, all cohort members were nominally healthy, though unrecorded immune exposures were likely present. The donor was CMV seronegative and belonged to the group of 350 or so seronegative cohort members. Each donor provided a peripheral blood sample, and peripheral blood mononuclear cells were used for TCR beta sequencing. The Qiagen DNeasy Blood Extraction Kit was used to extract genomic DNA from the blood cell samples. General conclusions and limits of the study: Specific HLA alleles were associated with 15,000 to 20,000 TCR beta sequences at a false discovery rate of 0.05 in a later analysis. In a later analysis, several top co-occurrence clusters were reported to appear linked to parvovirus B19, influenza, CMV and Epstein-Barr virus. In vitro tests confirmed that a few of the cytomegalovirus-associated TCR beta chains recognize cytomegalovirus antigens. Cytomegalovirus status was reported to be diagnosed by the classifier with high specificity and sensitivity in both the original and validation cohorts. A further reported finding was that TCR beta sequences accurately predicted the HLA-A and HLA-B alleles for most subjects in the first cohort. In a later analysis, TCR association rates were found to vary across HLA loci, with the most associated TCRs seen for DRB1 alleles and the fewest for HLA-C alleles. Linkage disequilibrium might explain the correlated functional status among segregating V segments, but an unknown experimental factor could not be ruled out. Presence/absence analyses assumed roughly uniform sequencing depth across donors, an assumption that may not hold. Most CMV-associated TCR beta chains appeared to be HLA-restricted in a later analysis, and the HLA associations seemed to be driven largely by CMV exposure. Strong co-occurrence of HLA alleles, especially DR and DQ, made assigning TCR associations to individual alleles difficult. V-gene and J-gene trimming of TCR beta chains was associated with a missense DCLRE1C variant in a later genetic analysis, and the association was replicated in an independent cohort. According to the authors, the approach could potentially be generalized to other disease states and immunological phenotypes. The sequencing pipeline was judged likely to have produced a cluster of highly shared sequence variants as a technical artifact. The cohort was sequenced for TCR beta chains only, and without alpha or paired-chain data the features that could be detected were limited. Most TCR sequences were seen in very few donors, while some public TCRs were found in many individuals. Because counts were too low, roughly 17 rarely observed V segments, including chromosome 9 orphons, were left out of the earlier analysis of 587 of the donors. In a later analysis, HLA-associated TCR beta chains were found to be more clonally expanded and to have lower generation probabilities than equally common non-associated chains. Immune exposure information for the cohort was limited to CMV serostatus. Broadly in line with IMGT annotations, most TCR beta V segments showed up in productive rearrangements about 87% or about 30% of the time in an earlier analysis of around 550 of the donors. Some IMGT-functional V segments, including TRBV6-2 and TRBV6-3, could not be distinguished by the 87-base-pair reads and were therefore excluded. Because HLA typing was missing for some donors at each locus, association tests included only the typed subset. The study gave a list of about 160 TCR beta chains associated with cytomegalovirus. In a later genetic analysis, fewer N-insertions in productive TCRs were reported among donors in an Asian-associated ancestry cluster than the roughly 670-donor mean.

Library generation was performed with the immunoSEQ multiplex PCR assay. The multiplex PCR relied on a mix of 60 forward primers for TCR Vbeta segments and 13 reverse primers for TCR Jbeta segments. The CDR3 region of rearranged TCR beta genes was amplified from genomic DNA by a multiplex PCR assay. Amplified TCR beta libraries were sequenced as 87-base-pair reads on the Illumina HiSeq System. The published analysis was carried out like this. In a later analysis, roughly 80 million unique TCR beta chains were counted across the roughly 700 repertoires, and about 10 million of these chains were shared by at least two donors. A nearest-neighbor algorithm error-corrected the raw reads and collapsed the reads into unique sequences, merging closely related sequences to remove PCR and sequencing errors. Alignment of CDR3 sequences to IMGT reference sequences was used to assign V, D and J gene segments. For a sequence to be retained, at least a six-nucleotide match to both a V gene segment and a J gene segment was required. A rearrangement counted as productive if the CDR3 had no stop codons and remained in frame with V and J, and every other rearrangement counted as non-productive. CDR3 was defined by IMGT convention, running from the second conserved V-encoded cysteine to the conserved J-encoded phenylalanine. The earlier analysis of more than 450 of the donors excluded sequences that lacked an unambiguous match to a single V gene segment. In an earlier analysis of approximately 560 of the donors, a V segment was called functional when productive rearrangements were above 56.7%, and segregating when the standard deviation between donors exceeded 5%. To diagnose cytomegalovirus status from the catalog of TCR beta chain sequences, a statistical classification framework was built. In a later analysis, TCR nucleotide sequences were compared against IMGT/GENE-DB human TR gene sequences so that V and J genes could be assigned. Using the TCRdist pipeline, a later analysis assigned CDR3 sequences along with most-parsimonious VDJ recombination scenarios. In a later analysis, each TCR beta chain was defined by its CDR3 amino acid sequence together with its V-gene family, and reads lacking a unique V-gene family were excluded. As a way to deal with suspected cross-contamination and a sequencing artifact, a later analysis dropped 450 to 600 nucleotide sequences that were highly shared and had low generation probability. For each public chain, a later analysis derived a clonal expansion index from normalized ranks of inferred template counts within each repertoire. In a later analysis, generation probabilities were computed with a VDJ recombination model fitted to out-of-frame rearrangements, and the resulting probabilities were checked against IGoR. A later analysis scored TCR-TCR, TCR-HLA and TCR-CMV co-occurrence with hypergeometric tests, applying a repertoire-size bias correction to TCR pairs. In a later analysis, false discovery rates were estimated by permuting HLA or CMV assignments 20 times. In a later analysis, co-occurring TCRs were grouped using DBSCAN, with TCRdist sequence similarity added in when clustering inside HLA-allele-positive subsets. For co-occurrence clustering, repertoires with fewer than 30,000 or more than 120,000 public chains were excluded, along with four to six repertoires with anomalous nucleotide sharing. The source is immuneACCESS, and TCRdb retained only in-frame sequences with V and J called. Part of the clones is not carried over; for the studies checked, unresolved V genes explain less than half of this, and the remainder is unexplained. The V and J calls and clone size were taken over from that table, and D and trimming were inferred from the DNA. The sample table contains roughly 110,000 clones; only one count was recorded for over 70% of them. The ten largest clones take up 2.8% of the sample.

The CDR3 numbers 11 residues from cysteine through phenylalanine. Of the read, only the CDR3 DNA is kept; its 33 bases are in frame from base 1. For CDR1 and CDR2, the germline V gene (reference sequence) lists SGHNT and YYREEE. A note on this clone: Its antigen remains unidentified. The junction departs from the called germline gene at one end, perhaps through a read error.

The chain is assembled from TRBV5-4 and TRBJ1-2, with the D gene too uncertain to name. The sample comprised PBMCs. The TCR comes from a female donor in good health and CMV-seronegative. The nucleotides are TGTGCAAGCAGGTCCGGGAAAGGCTACACCTTC. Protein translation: CASRSGKGYTF.